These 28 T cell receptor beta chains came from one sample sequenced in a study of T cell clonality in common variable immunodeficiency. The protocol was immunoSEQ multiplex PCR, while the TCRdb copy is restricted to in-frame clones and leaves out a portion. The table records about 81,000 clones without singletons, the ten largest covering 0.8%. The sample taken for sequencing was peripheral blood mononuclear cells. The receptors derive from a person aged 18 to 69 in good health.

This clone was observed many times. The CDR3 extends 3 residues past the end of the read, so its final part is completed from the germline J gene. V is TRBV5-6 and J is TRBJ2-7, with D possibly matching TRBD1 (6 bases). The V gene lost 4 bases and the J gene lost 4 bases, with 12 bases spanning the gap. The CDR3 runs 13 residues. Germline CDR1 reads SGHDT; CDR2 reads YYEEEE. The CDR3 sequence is CASSATGVYEQYF. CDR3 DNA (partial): TGTGCCAGCAGCGCGACAGGTGTTTACGAG.

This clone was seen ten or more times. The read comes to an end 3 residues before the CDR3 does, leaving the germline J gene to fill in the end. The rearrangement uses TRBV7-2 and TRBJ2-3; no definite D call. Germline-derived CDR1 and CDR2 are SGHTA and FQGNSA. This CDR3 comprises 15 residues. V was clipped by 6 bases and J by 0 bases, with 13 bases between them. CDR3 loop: CASRINTASTDTQYF. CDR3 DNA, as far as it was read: TGTGCCAGCAGGATTAACACAGCTAGCACAGATACG.

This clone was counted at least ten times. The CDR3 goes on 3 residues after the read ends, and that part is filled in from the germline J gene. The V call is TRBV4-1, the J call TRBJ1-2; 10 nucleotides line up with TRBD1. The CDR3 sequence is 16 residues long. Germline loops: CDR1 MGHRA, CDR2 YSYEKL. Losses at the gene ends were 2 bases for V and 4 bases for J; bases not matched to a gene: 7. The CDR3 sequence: CASSQPGTGDPYGYTF. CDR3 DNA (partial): TGCGCCAGCAGCCAACCAGGGACAGGGGATCCCTATGGC.

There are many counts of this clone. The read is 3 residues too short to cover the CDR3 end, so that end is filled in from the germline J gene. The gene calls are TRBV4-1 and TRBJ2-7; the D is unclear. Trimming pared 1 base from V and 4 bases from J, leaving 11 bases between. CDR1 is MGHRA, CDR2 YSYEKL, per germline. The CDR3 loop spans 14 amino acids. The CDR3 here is CASSQVGMRYEQYF. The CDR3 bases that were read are TGCGCCAGCAGCCAAGTAGGCATGCGGTACGAG.

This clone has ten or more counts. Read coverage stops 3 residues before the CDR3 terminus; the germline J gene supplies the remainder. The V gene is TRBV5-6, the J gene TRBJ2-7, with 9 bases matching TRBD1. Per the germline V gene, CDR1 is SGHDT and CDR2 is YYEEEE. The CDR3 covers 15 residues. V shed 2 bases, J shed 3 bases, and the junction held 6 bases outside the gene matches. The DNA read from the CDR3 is TGTGCCAGCAGCTTAAGGGACAGGGAAAACTACGAG. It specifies CASSLRDRENYE. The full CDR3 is CASSLRDRENYEQYF.

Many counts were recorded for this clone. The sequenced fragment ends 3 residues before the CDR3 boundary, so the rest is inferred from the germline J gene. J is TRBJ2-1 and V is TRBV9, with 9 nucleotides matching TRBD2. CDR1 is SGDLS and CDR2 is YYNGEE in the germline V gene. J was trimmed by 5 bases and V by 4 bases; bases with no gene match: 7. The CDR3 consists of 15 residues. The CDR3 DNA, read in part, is TGTGCCAGCAGCCCCTGGGCTAGCGGGAACAATGAG. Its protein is CASSPWASGNNE. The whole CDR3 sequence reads CASSPWASGNNEQFF.

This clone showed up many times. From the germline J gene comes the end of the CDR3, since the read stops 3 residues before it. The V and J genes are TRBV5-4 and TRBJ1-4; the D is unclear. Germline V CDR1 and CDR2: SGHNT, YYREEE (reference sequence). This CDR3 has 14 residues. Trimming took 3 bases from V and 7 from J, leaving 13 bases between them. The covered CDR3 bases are TGTGCCAGCAGCTCCCAAATGAGTAGTGAAAAA. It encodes CASSSQMSSEK. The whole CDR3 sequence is CASSSQMSSEKLFF.

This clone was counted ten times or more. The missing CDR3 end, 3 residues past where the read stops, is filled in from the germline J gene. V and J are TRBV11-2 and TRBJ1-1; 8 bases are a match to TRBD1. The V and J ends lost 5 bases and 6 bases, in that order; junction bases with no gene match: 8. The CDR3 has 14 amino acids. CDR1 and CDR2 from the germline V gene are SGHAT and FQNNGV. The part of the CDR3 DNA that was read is TGTGCCAGCAGCCTCGACAGGGGTGGGCCTGAA. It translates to CASSLDRGGPE. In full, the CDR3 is CASSLDRGGPEAFF.

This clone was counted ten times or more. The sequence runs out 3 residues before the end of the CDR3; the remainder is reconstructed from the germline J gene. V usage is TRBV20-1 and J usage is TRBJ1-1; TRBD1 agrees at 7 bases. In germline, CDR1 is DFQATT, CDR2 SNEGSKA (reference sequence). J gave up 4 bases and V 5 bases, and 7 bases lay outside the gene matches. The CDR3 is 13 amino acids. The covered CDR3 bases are TGCAGTGCTGGAAGCAGGGGGAGCACTGAA. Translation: CSAGSRGSTE. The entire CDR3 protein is CSAGSRGSTEAFF.

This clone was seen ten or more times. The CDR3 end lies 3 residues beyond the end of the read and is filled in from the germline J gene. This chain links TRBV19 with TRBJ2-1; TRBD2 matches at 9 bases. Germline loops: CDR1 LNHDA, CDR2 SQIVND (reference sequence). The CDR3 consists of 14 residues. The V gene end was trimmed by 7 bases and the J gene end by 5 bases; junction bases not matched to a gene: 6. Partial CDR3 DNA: TGTGCCAGTACCCAACTAGCGGGCCACAATGAG. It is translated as CASTQLAGHNE. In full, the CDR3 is CASTQLAGHNEQFF. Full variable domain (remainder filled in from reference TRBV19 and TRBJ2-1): DGGITQSPKYLFRKEGQNVTLSCEQNLNHDAMYWYRQDPGQGLRLIYYSQIVNDFQKGDIAEGYSVSREKKESFPLTVTSAQKNPTAFYLCASTQLAGHNEQFFGPGTRLTVL.

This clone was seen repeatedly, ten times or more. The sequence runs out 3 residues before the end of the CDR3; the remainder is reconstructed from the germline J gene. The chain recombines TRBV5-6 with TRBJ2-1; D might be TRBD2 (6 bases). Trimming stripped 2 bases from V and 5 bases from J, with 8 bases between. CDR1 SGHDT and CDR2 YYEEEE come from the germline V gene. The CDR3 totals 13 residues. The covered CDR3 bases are TGTGCCAGCAGCTTAGGCGGGGACAATGAG. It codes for CASSLGGDNE. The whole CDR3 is CASSLGGDNEQFF.

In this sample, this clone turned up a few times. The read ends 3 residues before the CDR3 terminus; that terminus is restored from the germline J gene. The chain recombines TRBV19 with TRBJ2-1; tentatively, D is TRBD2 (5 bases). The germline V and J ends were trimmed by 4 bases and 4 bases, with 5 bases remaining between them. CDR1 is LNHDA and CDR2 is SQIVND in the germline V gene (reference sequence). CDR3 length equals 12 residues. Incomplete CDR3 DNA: TGTGCCAGTAGTAGAGGGTACAATGAG. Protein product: CASSRGYNE. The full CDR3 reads CASSRGYNEQFF.

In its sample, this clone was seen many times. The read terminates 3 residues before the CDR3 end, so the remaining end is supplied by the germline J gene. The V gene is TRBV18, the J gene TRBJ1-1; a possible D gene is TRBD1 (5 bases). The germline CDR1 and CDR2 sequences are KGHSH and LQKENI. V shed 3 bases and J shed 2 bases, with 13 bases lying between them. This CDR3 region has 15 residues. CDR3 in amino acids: CASSPSKQGNTEAFF. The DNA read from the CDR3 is TGTGCCAGCTCACCCTCCAAGCAGGGCAACACTGAA.

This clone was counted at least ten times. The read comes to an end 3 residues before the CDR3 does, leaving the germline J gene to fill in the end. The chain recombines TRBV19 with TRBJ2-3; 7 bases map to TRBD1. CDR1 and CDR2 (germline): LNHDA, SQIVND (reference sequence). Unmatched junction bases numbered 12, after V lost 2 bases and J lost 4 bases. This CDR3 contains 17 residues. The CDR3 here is CASSIIVSRQGSDTQYF. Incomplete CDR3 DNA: TGTGCCAGTAGTATAATTGTTTCCAGACAGGGCTCAGATACG.

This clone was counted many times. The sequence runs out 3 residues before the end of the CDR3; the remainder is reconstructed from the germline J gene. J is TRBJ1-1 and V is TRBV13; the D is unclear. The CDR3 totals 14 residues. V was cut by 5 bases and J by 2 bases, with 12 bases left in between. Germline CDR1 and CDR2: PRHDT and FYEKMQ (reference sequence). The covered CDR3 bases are TGTGCCAGCAGCCCGGCTTTGGGCAACACTGAA. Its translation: CASSPALGNTE. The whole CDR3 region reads CASSPALGNTEAFF.

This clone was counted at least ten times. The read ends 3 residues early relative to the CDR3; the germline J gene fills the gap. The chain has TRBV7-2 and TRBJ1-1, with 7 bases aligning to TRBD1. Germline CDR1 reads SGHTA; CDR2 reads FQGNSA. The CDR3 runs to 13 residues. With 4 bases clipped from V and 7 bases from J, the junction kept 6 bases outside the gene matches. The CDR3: CASSSDREYEAFF. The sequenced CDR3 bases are TGTGCCAGCAGCTCAGACAGGGAGTATGAA. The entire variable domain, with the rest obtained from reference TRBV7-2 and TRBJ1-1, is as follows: GAGVSQSPSNKVTEKGKDVELRCDPISGHTALYWYRQSLGQGLEFLIYFQGNSAPDKSGLPSDRFSAERTGGSVSTLTIQRTQQEDSAVYLCASSSDREYEAFFGQGTRLTVV.

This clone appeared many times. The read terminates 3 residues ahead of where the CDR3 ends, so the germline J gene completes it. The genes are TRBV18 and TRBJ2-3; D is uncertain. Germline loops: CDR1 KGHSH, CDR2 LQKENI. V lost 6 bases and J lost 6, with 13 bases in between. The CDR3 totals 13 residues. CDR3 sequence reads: CASSMGRSDTQYF. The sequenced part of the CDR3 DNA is TGTGCCAGCTCCATGGGCAGGAGCGATACG.

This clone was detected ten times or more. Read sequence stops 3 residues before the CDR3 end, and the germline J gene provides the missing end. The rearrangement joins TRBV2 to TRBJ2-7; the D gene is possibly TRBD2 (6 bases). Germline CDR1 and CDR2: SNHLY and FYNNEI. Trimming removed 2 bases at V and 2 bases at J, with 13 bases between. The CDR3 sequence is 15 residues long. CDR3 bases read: TGTGCCAGCAGTGAATTCGTTAGCGGCGCCTACGAG. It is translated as CASSEFVSGAYE. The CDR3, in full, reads CASSEFVSGAYEQYF.

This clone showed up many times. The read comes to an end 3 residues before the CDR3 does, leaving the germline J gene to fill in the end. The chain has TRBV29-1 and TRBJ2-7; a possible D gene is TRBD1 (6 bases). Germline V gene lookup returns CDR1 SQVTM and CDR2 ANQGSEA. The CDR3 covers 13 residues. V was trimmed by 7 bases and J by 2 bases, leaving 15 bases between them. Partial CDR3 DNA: TGCAGCGGCACGACAGGCAATCCCTACGAG. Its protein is CSGTTGNPYE. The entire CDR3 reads CSGTTGNPYEQYF.

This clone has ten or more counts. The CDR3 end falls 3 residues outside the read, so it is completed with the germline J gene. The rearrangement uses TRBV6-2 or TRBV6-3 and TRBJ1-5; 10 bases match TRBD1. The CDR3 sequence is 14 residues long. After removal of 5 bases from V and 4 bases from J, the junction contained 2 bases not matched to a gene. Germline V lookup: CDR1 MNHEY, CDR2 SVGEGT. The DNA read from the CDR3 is TGTGCCAGCAGTCAGGGACAGGGGAATCAGCCC. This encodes CASSQGQGNQP. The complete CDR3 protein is CASSQGQGNQPQHF.

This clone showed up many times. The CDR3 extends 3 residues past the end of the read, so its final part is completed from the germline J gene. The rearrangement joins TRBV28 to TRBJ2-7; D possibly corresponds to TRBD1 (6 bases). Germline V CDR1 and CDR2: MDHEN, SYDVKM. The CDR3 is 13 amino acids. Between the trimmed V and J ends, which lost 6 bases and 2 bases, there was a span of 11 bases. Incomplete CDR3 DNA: TGTGCCAGCAGCCTCACAGGGCCCTACGAG. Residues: CASSLTGPYE. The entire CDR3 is CASSLTGPYEQYF.

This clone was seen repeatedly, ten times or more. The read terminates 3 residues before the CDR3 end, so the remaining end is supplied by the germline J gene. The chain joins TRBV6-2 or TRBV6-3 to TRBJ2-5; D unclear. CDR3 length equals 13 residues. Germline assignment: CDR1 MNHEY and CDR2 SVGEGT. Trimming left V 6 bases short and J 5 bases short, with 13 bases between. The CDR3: CASSPKSRETQYF. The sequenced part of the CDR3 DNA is TGTGCCAGCAGCCCAAAAAGCCGGGAGACC.

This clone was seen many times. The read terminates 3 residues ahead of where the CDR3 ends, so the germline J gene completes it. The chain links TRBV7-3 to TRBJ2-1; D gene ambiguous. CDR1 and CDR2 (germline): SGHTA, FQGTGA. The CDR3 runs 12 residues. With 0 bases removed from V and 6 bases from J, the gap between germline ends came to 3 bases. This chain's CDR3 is CASSLTLNEQFF. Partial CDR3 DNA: TGTGCCAGCAGCTTAACCCTCAATGAG.

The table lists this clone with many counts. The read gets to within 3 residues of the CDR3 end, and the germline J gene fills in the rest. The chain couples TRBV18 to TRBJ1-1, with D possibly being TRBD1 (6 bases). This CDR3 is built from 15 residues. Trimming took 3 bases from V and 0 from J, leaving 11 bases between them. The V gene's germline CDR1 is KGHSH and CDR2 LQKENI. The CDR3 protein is CASSPWTALNTEAFF. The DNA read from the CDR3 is TGTGCCAGCTCACCGTGGACAGCGTTGAACACTGAA.

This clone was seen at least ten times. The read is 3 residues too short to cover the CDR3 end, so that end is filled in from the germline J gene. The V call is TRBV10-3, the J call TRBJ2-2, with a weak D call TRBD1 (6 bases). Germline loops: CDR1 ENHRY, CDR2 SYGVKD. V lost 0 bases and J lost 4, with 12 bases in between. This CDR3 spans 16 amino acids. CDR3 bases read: TGTGCCATCAGTGAGTCGTCGAGAGGGGGCACCGGGGAG. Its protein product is CAISESSRGGTGE. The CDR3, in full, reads CAISESSRGGTGELFF.

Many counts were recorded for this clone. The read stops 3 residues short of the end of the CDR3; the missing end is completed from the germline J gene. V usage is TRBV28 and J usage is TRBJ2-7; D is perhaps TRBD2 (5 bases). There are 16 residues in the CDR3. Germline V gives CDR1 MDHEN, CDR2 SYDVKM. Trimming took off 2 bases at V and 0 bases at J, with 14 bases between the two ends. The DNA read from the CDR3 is TGTGCCAGCAGTTTACTCCAAGCGGTTAGCTCCTACGAG. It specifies CASSLLQAVSSYE. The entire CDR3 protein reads CASSLLQAVSSYEQYF.

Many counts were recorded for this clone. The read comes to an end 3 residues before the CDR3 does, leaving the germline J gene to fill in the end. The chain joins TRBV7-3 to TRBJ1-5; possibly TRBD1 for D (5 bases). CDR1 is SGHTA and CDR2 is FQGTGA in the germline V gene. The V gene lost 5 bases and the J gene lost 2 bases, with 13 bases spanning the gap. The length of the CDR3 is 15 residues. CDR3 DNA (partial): TGTGCCAGCAGCCCCACGGGGGTGGGCAATCAGCCC. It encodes CASSPTGVGNQP. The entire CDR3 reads CASSPTGVGNQPQHF. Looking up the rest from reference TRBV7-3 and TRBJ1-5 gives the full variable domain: GAGVSQTPSNKVTEKGKYVELRCDPISGHTALYWYRQSLGQGPEFLIYFQGTGAADDSGLPNDRFFAVRPEGSVSTLKIQRTERGDSAVYLCASSPTGVGNQPQHFGDGTRLSIL.

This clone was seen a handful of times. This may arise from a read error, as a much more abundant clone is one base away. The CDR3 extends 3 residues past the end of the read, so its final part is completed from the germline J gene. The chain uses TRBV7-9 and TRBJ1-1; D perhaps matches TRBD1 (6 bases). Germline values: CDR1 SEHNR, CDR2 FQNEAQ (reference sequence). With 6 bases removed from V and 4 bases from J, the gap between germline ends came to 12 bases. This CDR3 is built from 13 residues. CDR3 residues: CASRPGVGTEAFF. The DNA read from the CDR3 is TGTGCCAGCAGGCCAGGGGTGGGCACTGAA.